Listed below are T cell receptor beta chains from one sample, sequenced in a study of blood T cell repertoires in COVID-19. The assay was immunoSEQ multiplex PCR, and TCRdb's table has in-frame clones only and misses some. The sample has about 65,000 clones, roughly 92% seen once. Specimen: peripheral blood. These receptors all stem from a man in his 70s with active COVID-19. The CDR3 runs from the conserved cysteine through the conserved F or W. A D gene is named only where the DNA matches it firmly. A row's size may be missing; if present it is once, few, many or a size class.

cdr3_length clone_size j_call d_call v_call cdr3_nt cdr3_aa
13 NA TRBJ1-4 TRBD1 TRBV13 TGTGCCAGCAGCCCTGACAGGGGTCTAAAACTGTTTTTT CASSPDRGLKLFF
14 NA TRBJ1-2 TRBD1 TRBV7-8 TGTGCCAGCAGCTCGAGGGACAGGGCCTATGGCTACACCTTC CASSSRDRAYGYTF
15 once TRBJ2-2 TRBD1 TRBV5-4 TGTGCCAGCAGCCCTAGACAGGGAACGACCGGGGAGCTGTTTTTT CASSPRQGTTGELFF
17 NA TRBJ2-3 TRBD1 TRBV27 TGTGCCAGCAGTTTATCAGGCGGGACAGGGGCCCTTTATACGCAGTATTTT CASSLSGGTGALYTQYF
11 NA TRBJ2-3 TRBD2 TRBV12-3/TRBV12-4 TGTGCCAGCAGTTCAGCGGGAGTGAAGTATTTT CASSSAGVKYF
15 NA TRBJ1-4 NA TRBV9 TGTGCCAGCAGCGCACAGGATGCAACTAATGAAAAACTGTTTTTT CASSAQDATNEKLFF
13 once TRBJ2-5 NA TRBV3-1/TRBV3-2 TGTGCCAGCAGGGACAACGTTGCGGAGACCCAGTACTTC CASRDNVAETQYF
16 NA TRBJ2-6 TRBD2 TRBV6-5 TGTGCCAGCAGTTACCCGCGGGAGGCTGGGGCCAACGTCCTGACTTTC CASSYPREAGANVLTF
15 NA TRBJ2-5 NA TRBV7-6 TGTGCCAGCAGCTTAGTTCCGGGAAATGGTGAGACCCAGTACTTC CASSLVPGNGETQYF
13 NA TRBJ1-6 NA TRBV11-1 TGTGCCAGCAGCTTATTCGGGAGGTCACCCCTCCACTTT CASSLFGRSPLHF
18 NA TRBJ2-2 TRBD2 TRBV5-5 TGTGCCAGCAGACCTGGACTAGCGGCCCTAGCGAACACCGGGGAGCTGTTTTTT CASRPGLAALANTGELFF
15 NA TRBJ2-2 NA TRBV3-1/TRBV3-2 TGTGCCAGCAGCTCCCCCCGCGCGGTGACCGGGGAGCTGTTTTTT CASSSPRAVTGELFF
15 NA TRBJ2-6 NA TRBV18 TGTGCCAGCTCAGCGCGATTCTCTGGGGCCAACGTCCTGACTTTC CASSARFSGANVLTF
17 NA TRBJ1-6 NA TRBV3-1/TRBV3-2 TGTGCCAGCAGCCAAGATAGGAGACAGCTTCAGCACTCACCCCTCCACTTT CASSQDRRQLQHSPLHF
14 NA TRBJ1-3 NA TRBV6-5 TGTGCCAGCTACAGTCCGAGCTCTGGAAACACCATATATTTT CASYSPSSGNTIYF
15 NA TRBJ1-5 NA TRBV10-3 TGTGCCATCAGTGACACAGGATTTAGCAATCAGCCCCAGCATTTT CAISDTGFSNQPQHF
16 NA TRBJ1-5 NA TRBV5-6 TGTGCCAGCAGCTCCCTAGGAGGTACTTCTAATCAGCCCCAGCATTTT CASSSLGGTSNQPQHF
16 NA TRBJ2-3 NA TRBV11-3 TGTGCCAGCAGGCCTGGACTTTCGAGAAACACAGATACGCAGTATTTT CASRPGLSRNTDTQYF
17 NA TRBJ2-2 NA TRBV5-5 TGTGCCAGCAGCTACGACTCAGGGGCCCCGAACACCGGGGAGCTGTTTTTT CASSYDSGAPNTGELFF
14 NA TRBJ1-1 NA TRBV21-1 TGTGCCAGCAGCAAAAAGGGGCCGAACACTGAAGCTTTCTTT CASSKKGPNTEAFF
13 NA TRBJ2-3 NA TRBV27 TGTGCCAGCAGTTTAGGGACTCGGGATACGCAGTATTTT CASSLGTRDTQYF
14 once TRBJ2-5 TRBD2 TRBV2 TGTGCCAGCAGCGGCGGGGGGGCCCAAGAGACCCAGTACTTC CASSGGGAQETQYF
18 NA TRBJ1-3 TRBD1 TRBV6-1 TGTGCCAGCAGTGAAAAACGGGGACAGAATAATCCTGGAAACACCATATATTTT CASSEKRGQNNPGNTIYF
13 NA TRBJ2-5 TRBD2 TRBV5-4 TGTGCCAGCAACCGCGGGGGCCAAGAGACCCAGTACTTC CASNRGGQETQYF
15 NA TRBJ1-2 TRBD1 TRBV6-6 TGTGCCAGCAGGCGGGACAGGGAGCCTAACTATGGCTACACCTTC CASRRDREPNYGYTF
15 NA TRBJ2-3 NA TRBV6-6 TGTGCCAGCAGTTACTCGAGGGAGGGCACAGATACGCAGTATTTT CASSYSREGTDTQYF
15 once TRBJ2-5 TRBD1 TRBV24-1 TGTGCCACCAGTGATACCGGGACAGGGAGAGAGACCCAGTACTTC CATSDTGTGRETQYF
14 NA TRBJ1-5 TRBD1 TRBV6-2/TRBV6-3 TGTGCCAGCAGTTACATGGCAGGGGGACAGCCCCAGCATTTT CASSYMAGGQPQHF
13 NA TRBJ1-1 NA TRBV28 TGTGCCAGCCGGCGGGGTGGGAACACTGAAGCTTTCTTT CASRRGGNTEAFF
17 NA TRBJ2-5 TRBD1 TRBV10-3 TGTGCCATCAGTGAGTCAAGGACAGGGGGCATCGGAGAGACCCAGTACTTC CAISESRTGGIGETQYF
12 few TRBJ2-7 NA TRBV12-3/TRBV12-4 TGTGCCAGCAGTCTAGAGAGTTACGAGCAGTACTTC CASSLESYEQYF
13 NA TRBJ1-1 NA TRBV6-5 TGTGCCAGCAAGAGGTTGGACTTTCAGGGGACTTTCTTT CASKRLDFQGTFF
14 NA TRBJ1-1 NA TRBV6-1 TGTGCCAGCAGTGAGGTGTCGGGTTGGACTGAAGCTTTCTTT CASSEVSGWTEAFF
16 NA TRBJ2-2 TRBD1 TRBV10-3 TGTGCCATCAGTGGACGACAGGGGGTTTCCACCGGGGAGCTGTTTTTT CAISGRQGVSTGELFF
14 NA TRBJ2-5 TRBD1 TRBV25-1 TGTGCCAGCAGTGGGACAGGACCACAAGAGACCCAGTACTTC CASSGTGPQETQYF
16 NA TRBJ2-1 NA TRBV18 TGTGCCAGCTCACTCCTTAGGCAGGGATCCTACAATGAGCAGTTCTTC CASSLLRQGSYNEQFF
14 NA TRBJ1-1 NA TRBV10-2 TGCGCCAGCAGAGAAGGGGGGGGTGGAACTGAAGCTTTCTTT CASREGGGGTEAFF
17 NA TRBJ2-7 TRBD2 TRBV19 TGTGCCAGTAGGCCACCACTAGCGGGGGACCCTTTTTACGAGCAGTACTTC CASRPPLAGDPFYEQYF
17 once TRBJ2-6 NA TRBV7-9 TGTGCCAGCAGCTTGGGGCAGGGTGTCTCTGGGGCCAACGTCCTGACTTTC CASSLGQGVSGANVLTF
16 NA TRBJ2-5 TRBD2 TRBV5-4 TGTGCCAGCAGCGGGAAGACTAGCGGGGAACAAGAGACCCAGTACTTC CASSGKTSGEQETQYF
14 NA TRBJ2-5 NA TRBV7-2 TGTGCCAGCAGCTTTAGTCGGGGCCAAGAGACCCAGTACTTC CASSFSRGQETQYF
17 NA TRBJ1-4 NA TRBV18 TGTGCCAGCTCACAGCTATCCCTCCGGACAGCTGGGGAAAAACTGTTTTTT CASSQLSLRTAGEKLFF
14 NA TRBJ2-1 TRBD2 TRBV4-3 TGCGCCAGCAGCTCTAGCGGGGGGGCTCATGAGCAGTTCTTC CASSSSGGAHEQFF
14 NA TRBJ1-5 NA TRBV6-6 TGTGCCAGCAGTTACACCGGAGCAAATCAGCCCCAGCATTTT CASSYTGANQPQHF
14 once TRBJ2-1 TRBD2 TRBV29-1 TGCAGCGTTCGCGTAGCGGGGGGGCCTGATGAGCAGTTCTTC CSVRVAGGPDEQFF
11 NA TRBJ2-5 NA TRBV23-1 TGCGCCAGCAGTCGCGGGGAGACCCAGTACTTC CASSRGETQYF
15 NA TRBJ2-1 TRBD2 TRBV10-2 TGCGCCAGCAGTGAGGGACTAGCCGCCTACAATGAGCAGTTCTTC CASSEGLAAYNEQFF
15 NA TRBJ1-6 NA TRBV5-1 TGCGCCAGCAGCCCGGGACTGCTGAATAATTCACCCCTCCACTTT CASSPGLLNNSPLHF
16 once TRBJ1-6 NA TRBV5-4 TGTGCCAGCCGACGAAAGCAGGGTGCCTATAATTCACCCCTCCACTTT CASRRKQGAYNSPLHF
13 NA TRBJ1-1 NA TRBV24-1 TGTGCCTCTCCCGACAGGATATCAGGTGAAGCTTTCTTT CASPDRISGEAFF